This TCR beta chain was identified during a study of blood T cell repertoires in COVID-19. The overall study: The cDNA or gDNA used as material had been derived from T cells, B-cell-depleted T cells, or PBMCs.

Methods used by the authors: Estimation of nucleated cell counts was performed using reference gene primer amplification. Using immunoSEQ multiplex PCR, the repertoire was profiled, and TCRdb retains in-frame clones only, with some absent. That table furnishes V, J and clone size, whereas the DNA furnished D and trimming. The sample contains about 410,000 clones, around 86% of which appear only once. Germline CDR1 MNHEY, CDR2 SMNVEV (reference sequence). V lost 6 bases, J lost 1 base, and 9 bases lay in between. There are 13 residues in the CDR3. The clonotype was recovered from a woman in her twenties or thirties with active or convalescent COVID-19. Sequencing was done on a sample of peripheral blood. The chain uses TRBV27 and TRBJ1-1; the D is unclear. CDR3 protein: CASRHTENTEAFF. CDR3 nucleotide sequence: TGTGCCAGCAGACACACAGAGAACACTGAAGCTTTCTTT.